This TCR beta chain was retrieved from a study of blood T cells in healthy people across ages. The study's findings and limits: Across the age range, TCR beta diversity per million T cells fell in a roughly linear way. The unknown donor CMV status may have confounded expanded clonotype changes.

Extractions gave at least 5.5 micrograms of total RNA per sample. Worth noting for this clonotype: Its antigen is still unknown.

The CDR3 loop spans 15 amino acids. The V gene's germline CDR1 is LGHNA and CDR2 YNFKEQ. A J-beta primer mix and a sample-barcoded 5' primer were used in a second PCR of about 6 to 12 cycles. The study obtained at least 2.5 million CDR3-containing paired-end reads from every sample. Each CDR3 protein gets one entry after TCRdb re-called the 5' RACE reads with MiXCR. The sample has fewer than 800,000 distinct CDR3 sequences, around 48% seen once. This sequence originates from a woman aged 60-75 years in good health. This sequence joins TRBV4-2 and TRBJ2-4; maybe TRBD2 (6 bases). With the DNA end fitting TRBJ2-7 better, the J assignment may be wrong. The sample was blood. The CDR3 nucleotides read TGTGCCAGCAGCCAAGGGAGGGATTCCCCTTACGAGCAGTACTTC. This codes for CASSQGRDSPYEQYF.